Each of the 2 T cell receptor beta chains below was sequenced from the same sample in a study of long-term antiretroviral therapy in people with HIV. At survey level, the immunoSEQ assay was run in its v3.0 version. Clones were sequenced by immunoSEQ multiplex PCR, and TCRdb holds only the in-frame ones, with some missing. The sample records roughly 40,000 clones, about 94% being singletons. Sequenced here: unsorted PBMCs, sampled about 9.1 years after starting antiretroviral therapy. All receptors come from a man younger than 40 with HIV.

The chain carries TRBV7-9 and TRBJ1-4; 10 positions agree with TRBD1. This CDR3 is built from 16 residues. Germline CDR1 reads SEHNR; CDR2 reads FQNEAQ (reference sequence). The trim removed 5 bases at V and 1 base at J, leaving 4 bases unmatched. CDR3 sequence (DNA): TGTGCCAGCAGCCCAGGGGACAGGGGAACTAATGAAAAACTGTTTTTT. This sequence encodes CASSPGDRGTNEKLFF.

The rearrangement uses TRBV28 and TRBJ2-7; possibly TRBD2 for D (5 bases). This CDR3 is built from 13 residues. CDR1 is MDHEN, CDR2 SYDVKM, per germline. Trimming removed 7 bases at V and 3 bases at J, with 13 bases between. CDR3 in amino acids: CASNFPGSYEQYV. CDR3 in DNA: TGTGCCAGCAATTTTCCGGGAAGCTACGAGCAGTACGTC.